One sample yielded the 25 T cell receptor beta chains listed below, sequenced in a study of blood T cell repertoires in COVID-19. Clones were read by immunoSEQ multiplex PCR, and TCRdb kept only the in-frame ones, dropping some. Of 50,000 to 65,000 clones in the sample, 80% to 90% are singletons; the top ten hold about 1.2%. The source material was peripheral blood. All receptors come from a man aged 35 to 55 with acute or convalescent COVID-19.

The rearrangement uses TRBV30 and TRBJ1-5, with 7 bases fitting TRBD1. V trimming: 2 bases; J trimming: 6 bases; junction bases outside the gene matches: 7. Germline V gene sequence: CDR1 GTSNPN, CDR2 SVGIG (reference sequence). CDR3 size: 14 residues. The CDR3 DNA follows: TGTGCCTGGAGTTTACAGGGGCCGGCTCAGCCCCAGCATTTT. Translated, it gives CAWSLQGPAQPQHF.

The rearrangement links TRBV5-5 to TRBJ2-2; 11 positions agree with TRBD1. The CDR3 has 17 residues. CDR1 SGHKS and CDR2 YYEKEE come from the germline V gene (reference sequence). V lost 0 bases to trimming and J lost 1 base; unmatched junction nucleotides: 2. The CDR3 spells CASSLVGTGGNTGELFF. The CDR3 coding sequence is TGTGCCAGCAGCTTGGTTGGGACAGGGGGGAACACCGGGGAGCTGTTTTTT. Full variable domain (rest looked up from reference TRBV5-5 and TRBJ2-2): DAGVTQSPTHLIKTRGQQVTLRCSPISGHKSVSWYQQVLGQGPQFIFQYYEKEERGRGNFPDRFSARQFPNYSSELNVNALLLGDSALYLCASSLVGTGGNTGELFFGEGSRLTVL.

This chain links TRBV25-1 with TRBJ2-3; D perhaps matches TRBD1 (6 bases). CDR1 MGHDK and CDR2 SYGVNS come from the germline V gene. Deletions cut 5 bases from V and 6 bases from J, with 9 bases between. The CDR3 has 12 residues. The CDR3: CASSRTGDTQYF. Written as DNA, the CDR3 is TGTGCCAGCAGTCGAACAGGGGATACGCAGTATTTT.

The rearrangement links TRBV11-2 to TRBJ1-3; D perhaps matches TRBD1 (5 bases). The ends were cut back, 5 bases at V and 3 bases at J, with 14 bases in the middle. Germline assignment: CDR1 SGHAT and CDR2 FQNNGV. The CDR3 extends over 15 amino acids. CDR3 bases: TGTGCCAGCAGCACCCCAAGGGGTGGTGGAAACACCATATATTTT. Its translation: CASSTPRGGGNTIYF. The complete variable domain, with remaining parts taken from reference TRBV11-2 and TRBJ1-3, reads EAGVAQSPRYKIIEKRQSVAFWCNPISGHATLYWYQQILGQGPKLLIQFQNNGVVDDSQLPKDRFSAERLKGVDSTLKIQPAKLEDSAVYLCASSTPRGGGNTIYFGEGSWLTVV.

V usage is TRBV19 and J usage is TRBJ1-5; the D gene is possibly TRBD1 (5 bases). V was shortened by 7 bases and J by 4 bases, with 11 bases between the two germline ends. The CDR3 totals 13 residues. From germline, CDR1 is LNHDA and CDR2 SQIVND (reference sequence). CDR3 coding DNA: TGTGCCAGTAACTGGGGCCTTAATCAGCCCCAGCATTTT. Its protein is CASNWGLNQPQHF.

V usage is TRBV6-2 or TRBV6-3 and J usage is TRBJ2-2; tentative D call: TRBD1 (6 bases). Germline values: CDR1 MNHEY, CDR2 SVGEGT. V was cut by 5 bases and J by 8 bases, with 18 bases left in between. CDR3 length equals 15 residues. For the CDR3, the DNA is TGTGCCAGCAGTCCCGGGACACCTATTTGGGGGGAGCTGTTTTTT. Its translation is CASSPGTPIWGELFF.

The table lists this clone with a few counts. The CDR3 loop reads CAWRDMRRYGYTF. The CDR3 DNA follows: TGTGCCTGGCGGGACATGCGGAGATATGGCTACACCTTC. The chain recombines TRBV30 with TRBJ1-2; D possibly corresponds to TRBD1 (6 bases). The V gene lost 5 bases and the J gene lost 5 bases, with 15 bases spanning the gap. Germline V lookup: CDR1 GTSNPN, CDR2 SVGIG (reference sequence). The CDR3 is 13 amino acids.

The gene calls are TRBV2 and TRBJ1-6, with 9 nucleotides matching TRBD1. This CDR3 contains 15 residues. After removal of 7 bases from V and 10 bases from J, the junction contained 11 bases not matched to a gene. Germline-derived CDR1 and CDR2 are SNHLY and FYNNEI. CDR3 sequence (DNA): TGTGCCAGCACCGCGGGACAGGGCCAGGCCTCACCCCTCCACTTT. This gives the protein CASTAGQGQASPLHF.

This sequence joins TRBV25-1 and TRBJ2-2; tentatively, D is TRBD1 (5 bases). This CDR3 comprises 14 residues. Germline V lookup: CDR1 MGHDK, CDR2 SYGVNS. V gave up 7 bases and J gave up 1 base, with 10 bases separating them. The DNA of the CDR3 is TGTGCCAGCACCAAAACAGGGAACACCGGGGAGCTGTTTTTT. Its protein is CASTKTGNTGELFF.

The chain combines TRBV19 with TRBJ1-6, with 7 bases that match TRBD1. The trim removed 5 bases at V and 10 bases at J, leaving 5 bases unmatched. The CDR3 consists of 13 residues. Per germline, CDR1 LNHDA and CDR2 SQIVND (reference sequence). CDR3 in DNA: TGTGCCAGTAGTTTGGGACAGAGGTCACCCCTCCACTTT. This codes for CASSLGQRSPLHF. Drawing the rest from reference TRBV19 and TRBJ1-6, the complete variable domain is DGGITQSPKYLFRKEGQNVTLSCEQNLNHDAMYWYRQDPGQGLRLIYYSQIVNDFQKGDIAEGYSVSREKKESFPLTVTSAQKNPTAFYLCASSLGQRSPLHFGNGTRLTVT.

This clone was detected only once. The chain links TRBV9 to TRBJ2-1; TRBD2 aligns across 12 bases. The CDR3 runs to 16 residues. Germline CDR1 SGDLS, CDR2 YYNGEE. V was pared by 3 bases and J by 9 bases, with 10 bases of the junction left unmatched. CDR3 bases: TGTGCCAGCAGCGCAGCTAGCGGGGGGGCTTACGGTGAGCAGTTCTTC. It translates to CASSAASGGAYGEQFF.

Written as DNA, the CDR3 is TGTGCCAGCACAATAGCTAACACTGAAGCTTTCTTT. Translated: CASTIANTEAFF. J is TRBJ1-1 and V is TRBV2; D gene unclear. V was trimmed by 7 bases and J by 2 bases, leaving 8 bases between them. Germline-derived CDR1 and CDR2 are SNHLY and FYNNEI. This CDR3 region has 12 residues.

The chain combines TRBV6-5 with TRBJ1-2; maybe TRBD1 (5 bases). Germline V gene sequence: CDR1 MNHEY, CDR2 SVGAGI. This CDR3 comprises 13 residues. The V gene lost 6 bases and the J gene lost 3 bases, with 11 bases spanning the gap. The DNA of the CDR3 is TGTGCCAGCAGAGATACAGGCTACTATGGCTACACCTTC. Residues: CASRDTGYYGYTF.

The V and J genes are TRBV30 and TRBJ1-2; weak D call: TRBD1 (6 bases). The CDR3 has 15 amino acids. Trimming took 1 base from V and 2 from J, leaving 14 bases between them. Germline-derived CDR1 and CDR2 are GTSNPN and SVGIG (reference sequence). CDR3 in DNA: TGTGCCTGGAGTGGGGGGCGAGGGGCCAACTATGGCTACACCTTC. It translates to CAWSGGRGANYGYTF.

The DNA for the CDR3 is TGTGCCAGCAGCCAAGAAGCCTCCTACGAGCAGTACTTC. Its protein product is CASSQEASYEQYF. The gene calls are TRBV4-2 and TRBJ2-7; unclear D gene. The V and J ends lost 0 bases and 0 bases respectively, with 3 bases between them. Germline assignment: CDR1 LGHNA and CDR2 YNFKEQ. The CDR3 sequence is 13 residues long.

The J gene is TRBJ1-2, the V gene TRBV11-3; D gene ambiguous. Germline lookup yields CDR1 SGHNT and CDR2 YENEEA. This CDR3 is built from 14 residues. V lost 4 bases and J 7 bases, leaving 16 bases between the germline ends. CDR3 in amino acids: CASSSSALAAGYTF. CDR3 nucleotide sequence: TGTGCCAGCAGCTCTTCGGCGCTCGCGGCTGGCTACACCTTC.

As DNA, the CDR3 is TGTGCCAGCAGCCACCTAAATCAGCCCCAGCATTTT. The encoded protein is CASSHLNQPQHF. The chain combines TRBV16 with TRBJ1-5; D is unresolved. The CDR3 has 12 amino acids. Trimming cost V 3 bases and J 4 bases, with 4 bases left between them. Germline loops: CDR1 KGHSY, CDR2 FQNENV.

The chain links TRBV6-1 to TRBJ1-2, with a weak D call TRBD1 (5 bases). CDR3 length equals 15 residues. The germline gives CDR1 MNHNS, CDR2 SASEGT. With 0 bases removed from V and 8 bases from J, the gap between germline ends came to 16 bases. CDR3: CASSEAGTQGRGYTF. DNA of the CDR3: TGTGCCAGCAGTGAAGCGGGAACTCAGGGCCGGGGCTACACCTTC.

V and J are TRBV5-5 and TRBJ2-7; perhaps TRBD2 as D (5 bases). Trimming stripped 4 bases from V and 5 bases from J, with 10 bases between. The length of the CDR3 is 12 residues. Looked up from germline, CDR1 is SGHKS and CDR2 is YYEKEE (reference sequence). CDR3 amino acids: CASSTGGNEQYF. The DNA for the CDR3 is TGTGCCAGCAGCACCGGAGGCAACGAGCAGTACTTC. The variable domain in full, with the rest retrieved from reference TRBV5-5 and TRBJ2-7, is DAGVTQSPTHLIKTRGQQVTLRCSPISGHKSVSWYQQVLGQGPQFIFQYYEKEERGRGNFPDRFSARQFPNYSSELNVNALLLGDSALYLCASSTGGNEQYFGPGTRLTVT.

The chain carries TRBV5-1 and TRBJ1-3; D is unclear. Trimming stripped 6 bases from V and 0 bases from J, with 7 bases between. There are 13 residues in the CDR3. Germline V gene sequence: CDR1 SGHRS, CDR2 YFSETQ. The CDR3 sequence is CASKQASGNTIYF. The CDR3 DNA reads as TGCGCCAGCAAGCAAGCCTCTGGAAACACCATATATTTT.

V is TRBV4-1 and J is TRBJ2-1; no clear D gene. The CDR3 is 12 amino acids. V dropped 4 bases and J dropped 7 bases, with 8 bases sitting between them. Per germline, CDR1 MGHRA and CDR2 YSYEKL. CDR3 bases: TGCGCCAGCAGCCTCGAGAGGAATGAGCAGTTCTTC. Protein: CASSLERNEQFF.

The V and J genes are TRBV19 and TRBJ1-6; D possibly corresponds to TRBD1 (6 bases). The CDR3 totals 17 residues. V was pared by 0 bases and J by 6 bases, with 15 bases between. Germline values: CDR1 LNHDA, CDR2 SQIVND (reference sequence). This chain's CDR3 is CASSIDRGKSFNSPLHF. DNA of the CDR3: TGTGCCAGTAGTATAGACAGGGGAAAGTCGTTTAATTCACCCCTCCACTTT.

V and J are TRBV6-1 and TRBJ2-7, with D possibly TRBD1 on 6 matching bases. CDR3 size: 16 residues. Looked up from germline, CDR1 is MNHNS and CDR2 is SASEGT. The V end was cut by 1 base, the J end by 2 bases, with 15 bases between. For the CDR3, the DNA is TGTGCCAGCAGTGAAGGTTGGGGGACACCGACCTACGAGCAGTACTTC. Translating gives CASSEGWGTPTYEQYF.

The rearrangement links TRBV6-5 to TRBJ1-3; no definite D call. V was trimmed by 11 bases and J by 2 bases, leaving 13 bases between them. This CDR3 has 13 residues. The germline CDR1 and CDR2 sequences are MNHEY and SVGAGI. CDR3 sequence reads: CAGQTVAGNTIYF. The CDR3 nucleotides read TGTGCCGGCCAAACAGTGGCTGGAAACACCATATATTTT.

This chain connects TRBV29-1 to TRBJ1-1; possibly TRBD1 for D (5 bases). V lost 6 bases and J lost 0, with 14 bases in between. Germline V gene sequence: CDR1 SQVTM, CDR2 ANQGSEA. The CDR3 is 14 residues long. CDR3 nucleotides: TGCAGCGTGTCGACAGAGATAATGAACACTGAAGCTTTCTTT. Residues: CSVSTEIMNTEAFF.